This T cell receptor (beta chain) is from a study of shared clonotypes between healthy human individuals. The CDR3 runs 12 residues. Donors, healthy HIV-negative adults, lacked recent acute infections or vaccinations. Study conclusions and caveats: Sampling used blood alone; tissue repertoires probably differ. With a few donors compared, about 5.2% of naive CD4 clonotypes were shared.

This table comes from immunoSEQ multiplex PCR, and its TCRdb copy is limited to in-frame clones, with some not included. The sample has approximately 2.3 million clones, approximately 95% seen once; the top ten hold approximately 0.4%. As to this clone: What it recognizes is unknown.

The chain joins TRBV12-1 to TRBJ2-5. TRBV12-1 is annotated as a pseudogene. The source is a man younger than 35 in good health. Some clones in this sample may be carry-over from other donors' samples. The sequenced material came from naive CD4+ T cells from PBMCs. Sample subset: CD45RA+ positively selected. This CDR3 reads CASSFGFVTQYF. The CDR3 DNA is TGTGCCAGCAGCTTTGGTTTTGTGACCCAGTACTTC.